Reported below is one T cell receptor (beta chain). The V and J ends lost 0 bases and 6 bases, in that order; junction bases with no gene match: 3. Looked up from germline, CDR1 is SGHRS and CDR2 is YFSETQ. The CDR3 contains 14 residues. The data derive from a study of shared clonotypes between healthy human individuals. The wider study: The study used three CD4 naive, three CD4 memory, two CD8 naive and one CD8 memory plate per donor.

Libraries were prepared by immunoSEQ multiplex PCR; TCRdb keeps only in-frame clonotypes and omits some of them. The sample lists about 1 million clones, roughly 75% occurring once. What was sequenced was memory CD4+ T cells sorted from blood. Subset denoted: CD45RA-negative fraction. This TCR came from a man between 18 and 35 years old in good health. The chain uses TRBV5-1 and TRBJ1-5; 7 nucleotides align to TRBD1. As DNA, the CDR3 is TGCGCCAGCAGCTTGGCAACAGGGGTTCAGCCCCAGCATTTT. Protein sequence: CASSLATGVQPQHF.